This entry lists 13 T cell receptor beta chains sequenced from one sample in a study of shared clonotypes between healthy human individuals. Assay: immunoSEQ multiplex PCR; the TCRdb copy retains only in-frame clones and omits some. Found here are approximately 1,500,000 clones, about 96% of them singletons; the top ten hold over 1%. Sample: naive CD4+ T cells sorted from blood. The subset denotes: CD45RA+ positively selected. The receptors were sampled from a man younger than 40 in good health.

V usage is TRBV27 and J usage is TRBJ2-7; D is ambiguous. The V and J ends lost 6 bases and 5 bases respectively, with 17 bases between them. The germline gives CDR1 MNHEY, CDR2 SMNVEV (reference sequence). CDR3 length: 14 residues. CDR3 bases: TGTGCCAGCAGCCCTACTGGATCGCGACACGAGCAGTACTTC. Translation: CASSPTGSRHEQYF.

The chain joins TRBV5-1 to TRBJ2-7; 8 positions match TRBD1. There are 15 residues in the CDR3. V dropped 4 bases and J dropped 5; count of bases not matched to a gene: 11. Germline values: CDR1 SGHRS, CDR2 YFSETQ. The CDR3 sequence is CASSDVDRDLHEQYF. The CDR3 region has the DNA TGCGCCAGCAGCGACGTGGACAGGGATCTGCACGAGCAGTACTTC.

The J gene is TRBJ2-7, the V gene TRBV7-8, with TRBD2 identical over 7 bases. CDR3 length: 16 residues. Germline assignment: CDR1 SGHVS and CDR2 FQNEAQ. V was pared by 5 bases and J by 2 bases, with 12 bases of the junction left unmatched. CDR3 coding DNA: TGTGCCAGCAGCCCCCTGGGGGGGATTTGGACCTACGAGCAGTACTTC. It is translated as CASSPLGGIWTYEQYF.

In this sample, this clone turned up once. CDR3 loop: CASSLRASRRQETQYF. For the CDR3, the DNA is TGTGCCAGCAGCTTAAGGGCCTCGCGGAGGCAAGAGACCCAGTACTTC. The chain recombines TRBV11-3 with TRBJ2-5; maybe TRBD2 (5 bases). The CDR3 sequence is 16 residues long. Germline V CDR1 and CDR2: SGHNT, YENEEA. The germline V and J ends were trimmed by 2 bases and 2 bases, with 15 bases remaining between them.

This clone was recorded only once. The CDR3, as DNA: TGCGCCAGCAGTGTTTTCCGGGAGGGCCGGGCAGATACGCAGTATTTT. This encodes CASSVFREGRADTQYF. The rearrangement links TRBV10-2 to TRBJ2-3; 8 bases match TRBD2. Germline CDR1 reads WSHSY; CDR2 reads SAAADI. The CDR3 spans 16 residues. Unmatched junction bases numbered 10, after V lost 4 bases and J lost 4 bases.

The chain couples TRBV10-3 to TRBJ2-7; 11 bases align to TRBD2. With V trimmed by 6 bases and J by 3 bases, 28 bases remained unmatched. CDR1 and CDR2 (germline): ENHRY, SYGVKD. The CDR3 has 22 residues. DNA for the CDR3: TGTGCCATCAGAAGACGGGACCATGGGGCTAGCGGGAGGATATTCCACGTCTACGAGCAGTACTTC. It encodes CAIRRRDHGASGRIFHVYEQYF.

This clone was seen only once. The chain couples TRBV28 to TRBJ1-5, with D uncertain. V was shortened by 9 bases and J by 5 bases, with 20 bases between the two germline ends. Germline lookup yields CDR1 MDHEN and CDR2 SYDVKM. There are 15 residues in the CDR3. CDR3 region: CASCGSFGPHQPQHF. The CDR3 coding sequence is TGTGCCAGTTGCGGGTCTTTCGGTCCTCATCAGCCCCAGCATTTT.

The rearrangement uses TRBV7-6 and TRBJ1-3, with D possibly TRBD1 on 5 matching bases. The CDR3 consists of 15 residues. The germline CDR1 and CDR2 sequences are SGHVS and FNYEAQ. V was pared by 1 base and J by 8 bases, with 15 bases between. For the CDR3, the DNA is TGTGCCAGCAGCTTAGAGGCAGGGCCTTGGGACACCATATATTTT. It is translated as CASSLEAGPWDTIYF.

The chain joins TRBV10-2 to TRBJ2-5; no firm D call. Between the trimmed V and J ends, which lost 8 bases and 5 bases, there was a span of 21 bases. The germline V gene has CDR1 WSHSY and CDR2 SAAADI. The CDR3 loop spans 15 amino acids. Here the CDR3 reads CASLYARVGSETQYF. Written as DNA, the CDR3 is TGCGCCAGCCTTTACGCTAGAGTGGGTTCGGAGACCCAGTACTTC.

The rearrangement links TRBV10-3 to TRBJ2-2, with D possibly TRBD2 on 6 matching bases. Germline values: CDR1 ENHRY, CDR2 SYGVKD. The V gene lost 0 bases and the J gene lost 2 bases, with 10 bases spanning the gap. The CDR3 spans 16 residues. The CDR3 sequence: CAISESLATNTGELFF. The CDR3 region has the DNA TGTGCCATCAGTGAGTCGCTAGCGACCAACACCGGGGAGCTGTTTTTT.

This chain connects TRBV7-2 to TRBJ2-3; 10 nucleotides match TRBD2. The CDR3 is 18 residues long. Germline V CDR1 and CDR2: SGHTA, FQGNSA. The ends lost 5 bases at V and 6 bases at J; junction bases unmatched: 17. The CDR3: CASSPDPILAGRRDTQYF. CDR3 sequence (DNA): TGTGCCAGCAGCCCCGATCCCATACTAGCGGGGCGTCGGGATACGCAGTATTTT.

This sequence joins TRBV4-1 and TRBJ2-7; D unresolved. Germline values: CDR1 MGHRA, CDR2 YSYEKL. There are 14 residues in the CDR3. Trimming removed 0 bases at V and 7 bases at J, with 13 bases between. CDR3 loop: CASSQERRTREQYF. CDR3 in DNA: TGCGCCAGCAGCCAAGAGAGACGTACGCGGGAGCAGTACTTC.

This clone has only one observation. V usage is TRBV7-9 and J usage is TRBJ2-2; no clear D. The CDR3 loop spans 13 amino acids. The V end was cut by 2 bases, the J end by 4 bases, with 5 bases between. The germline V gene has CDR1 SEHNR and CDR2 FQNEAQ (reference sequence). The DNA of the CDR3 is TGTGCCAGCAGCTTAACGGCCACCGGGGAGCTGTTTTTT. It codes for CASSLTATGELFF.